This is a list of T cell receptor beta chains from one sample in a study of blood T cells in healthy people across ages. TCRdb itself ran the 5' RACE reads through MiXCR, one entry per CDR3 protein. The table has more than 900,000 distinct CDR3 sequences, almost 25% seen once. This sample was also put to use in a study of T cells of mothers and their children.

Sample: blood. The receptor source for this set is a girl aged 2-10 years in good health. Each CDR3 is given with its conserved first and last residue. A D gene is named only where the DNA matches it firmly. Size is omitted from some rows. Given values are once, few, many or a class for expanded clones.

-,few,TRBV29-1,TRBJ2-5,CSVIWWGPKETQYF,TGCAGCGTCATTTGGTGGGGGCCAAAAGAGACCCAGTACTTC
-,-,TRBV19,TRBJ2-2,CASVTLNTGELFF,TGTGCCAGTGTGACCTTGAACACCGGGGAGCTGTTTTTT
-,many,TRBV5-1,TRBJ2-1,CASSFDSYNEQFF,TGTGCCAGCAGCTTTGACTCCTACAATGAGCAGTTCTTC
-,-,TRBV3-1,TRBJ2-2,CASSSTPGTAPDPGELFF,TGTGCCAGCAGCTCCACGCCTGGGACGGCCCCGGACCCCGGGGAGCTGTTTTTT
TRBD2,few,TRBV13,TRBJ2-5,CASSLTGTKRETQYF,TGTGCCAGCAGTCTCACCGGGACTAAAAGGGAGACCCAGTACTTC
-,few,TRBV20-1,TRBJ2-3,CSARGASFELVDTQYF,TGCAGTGCTAGGGGAGCTAGCTTCGAGTTGGTAGATACGCAGTATTTT
TRBD2,few,TRBV29-1,TRBJ2-1,CSVHLLTSGQGGNEQFF,TGCAGCGTCCACCTACTGACTAGCGGGCAGGGGGGTAATGAGCAGTTCTTC
TRBD1,-,TRBV7-9,TRBJ2-1,CASRDTGAPLSYNEQFF,TGTGCCAGCAGGGACACAGGGGCCCCTCTCTCCTACAATGAGCAGTTCTTC
-,few,TRBV3-1,TRBJ1-2,CASSLFGGGGYTF,TGTGCCAGCAGTCTTTTCGGGGGCGGAGGCTACACCTTC
-,-,TRBV7-9,TRBJ2-6,CASSLGHGGANVLTF,TGTGCCAGCAGCTTGGGACATGGTGGGGCCAACGTCCTGACTTTC
TRBD2,few,TRBV7-2,TRBJ2-1,CASSLGLVGDEQFF,TGTGCCAGCAGCCTGGGACTAGTAGGCGATGAGCAGTTCTTC
-,few,TRBV12-5,TRBJ1-1,CASGLPGPEAFF,TGTGCTAGTGGTTTGCCTGGGCCTGAAGCTTTCTTT
TRBD1,few,TRBV10-3,TRBJ2-7,CAITGDRGYEQYF,TGTGCCATCACCGGGGACAGGGGCTACGAGCAGTACTTC
-,few,TRBV7-2,TRBJ2-7,CASSLAGMRNYEQYF,TGTGCCAGCAGCTTAGCGGGGATGAGAAACTACGAGCAGTACTTC
TRBD1,few,TRBV27,TRBJ2-7,CASRTGVWSEQYF,TGTGCCAGCAGAACAGGGGTTTGGTCCGAGCAGTACTTC
TRBD2,few,TRBV11-2,TRBJ2-4,CASSLLSLPGLAGEAKNIQYF,TGTGCCAGCAGCTTATTGTCACTACCGGGACTAGCGGGAGAGGCCAAAAACATTCAGTACTTC
-,-,TRBV27,TRBJ2-7,CASSPMGVSYEQYF,TGTGCCAGCAGCCCGATGGGGGTCTCCTACGAGCAGTACTTC
TRBD2,-,TRBV6-5,TRBJ2-5,CASSYSSGLVAGETQYF,TGTGCCAGCAGTTACTCTTCGGGACTAGTGGCCGGAGAGACCCAGTACTTC
-,-,TRBV18,TRBJ1-3,CASSPFADGGNTVYF,TGTGCCAGCTCACCCTTCGCGGACGGTGGAAACACCGTATATTTT
-,few,TRBV28,TRBJ2-7,CASSFAQGQNERYF,TGTGCCAGCAGTTTTGCACAGGGTCAGAACGAGCGGTACTTC
TRBD2,-,TRBV4-2,TRBJ2-5,CASSPIERDQETQYF,TGTGCCAGCAGCCCAATTGAGCGGGACCAGGAGACCCAGTACTTC
TRBD1,-,TRBV24-1,TRBJ2-7,CVTSDRRDRVPGSCEQYF,TGTGTCACCAGTGATCGCCGGGACAGGGTCCCCGGCTCCTGCGAGCAGTACTTC